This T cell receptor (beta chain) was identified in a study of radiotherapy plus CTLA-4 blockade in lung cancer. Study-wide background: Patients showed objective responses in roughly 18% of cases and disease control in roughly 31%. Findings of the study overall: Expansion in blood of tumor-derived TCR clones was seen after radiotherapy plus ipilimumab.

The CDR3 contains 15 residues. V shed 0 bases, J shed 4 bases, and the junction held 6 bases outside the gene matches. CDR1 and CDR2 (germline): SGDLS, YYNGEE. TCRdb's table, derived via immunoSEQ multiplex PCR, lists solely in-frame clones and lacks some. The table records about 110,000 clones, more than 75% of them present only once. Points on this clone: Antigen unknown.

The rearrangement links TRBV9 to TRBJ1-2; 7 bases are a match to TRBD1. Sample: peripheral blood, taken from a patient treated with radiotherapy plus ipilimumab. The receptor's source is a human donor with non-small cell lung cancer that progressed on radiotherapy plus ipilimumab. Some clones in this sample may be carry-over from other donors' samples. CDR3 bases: TGTGCCAGCAGCGTAGAGGGGGACAGATCCTATGGCTACACCTTC. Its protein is CASSVEGDRSYGYTF.